This record concerns one T cell receptor (beta chain) sequence. The data were taken from a study of blood T cell repertoires in COVID-19. Study background: Some COVID-19 samples were acute and others convalescent; all came from the United States, Italy and Spain. PBMCs, B-cell-depleted T cells, or T cells provided the cDNA or gDNA that made up the material.

Profiling relied on immunoSEQ multiplex PCR, and the TCRdb table lists in-frame clones only, not all of them. The profile shows approximately 99,000 clones, around 81% of them singletons. With 6 bases removed from V and 2 bases from J, the gap between germline ends came to 16 bases. Looked up from germline, CDR1 is MDHEN and CDR2 is SYDVKM. This CDR3 is built from 15 residues. Input material: peripheral blood. The source is a woman aged 70-85 years with acute or convalescent COVID-19. V and J are TRBV28 and TRBJ1-2, with D hard to call. Written as DNA, the CDR3 is TGTGCCAGCAGCCGTGGGCAGAGAGGGAACTATGGCTACACCTTC. Amino acid sequence: CASSRGQRGNYGYTF.